This T cell receptor beta chain is from a study of shared clonotypes between healthy human individuals. Whole-study findings and limits: Estimated richness values were generally larger in naive subsets than in memory subsets.

V lost 3 bases and J 4 bases, leaving 13 bases between the germline ends. The CDR3 has 15 amino acids. The germline V gene has CDR1 LNHNV and CDR2 YYDKDF (reference sequence). Comment on this clone: Its antigen is unidentified.

Deep-level running was used for the assay. Each cell subset's genomic DNA was divided evenly among several immunoSEQ plates. The input for sorted-subset replicate PCRs was approximately 200 ng DNA, 25,000 to 35,000 T cell genomes. Here immunoSEQ multiplex PCR was the method, and the copy in TCRdb shows in-frame clones only, minus some. The sample includes a few million clones, over 85% of them seen just once. Naive CD8 isolation took CD45RO-negative cells positively selected for CCR7 and excluded terminally differentiated effector memory CD45RA+ cells. Sequenced input: naive CD8+ T cells from PBMCs. This clonotype was sampled from a man younger than 35 in good health. Some clones in this sample may be carry-over from other donors' samples. The chain is built from TRBV15 and TRBJ2-1, with D tentatively TRBD2 (5 bases). The CDR3 coding sequence is TGTGCCACCAGCAGCGAGCGGCTCCTATACAATGAGCAGTTCTTC. It is translated as CATSSERLLYNEQFF.